This TCR beta chain was sequenced for a study of shared clonotypes between healthy human individuals. Study-level results: Estimated richness values were generally larger in naive subsets than in memory subsets.

Donation came from healthy HIV-negative adults that had no recent acute infections or vaccinations. Samples underwent the assay at deep level. For each subset, genomic DNA was distributed in equal portions over several immunoSEQ plates. This table comes from immunoSEQ multiplex PCR, and its TCRdb copy is limited to in-frame clones, with some not included. This sample has 1,500,000 or so clones, with around 98.5% found just once. The CDR3 extends over 14 amino acids. The V gene lost 7 bases and the J gene lost 3 bases, with 13 bases spanning the gap. Germline CDR1 MDHEN, CDR2 SYDVKM. With regard to this clone: No antigen is known for it.

What was sequenced was naive CD4+ T cells sorted from blood. Indicated subset: CD45RA+ positively selected. The V gene is TRBV28, the J gene TRBJ1-3; D might be TRBD1 (6 bases). This clonotype originated in a man younger than 40 in good health. CDR3 in amino acids: CASTPGTFGNTIYF. CDR3 bases: TGTGCCAGCACCCCGGGGACATTTGGAAACACCATATATTTT.